This TCR beta chain was captured by sequencing in a study of T cells in Graves' hyperthyroidism and ophthalmopathy. In its sample, this clonotype was seen a few times. Its specificity is unknown. Hyperthyroidism of Graves' type that showed no ophthalmopathy progression within 18 months was stable. Patients aged 18 to 65 had newly diagnosed hyperthyroidism of under 2 months' duration. TCR beta CDR3 regions were amplified from RNA. A set of HTBI primers served as the primers for a first-round RT-PCR of the TCR CDR3. Using its own MiXCR run on the multiplex PCR reads, TCRdb lists one record per CDR3 protein. The table shows hundreds of thousands of distinct CDR3 sequences, with about 43% occurring only once. The V gene lost 5 bases and the J gene lost 0 bases, with 8 bases spanning the gap. There are 13 residues in the CDR3. Study findings and constraints: Among thyroid clonotypes expanded above 0.001, most also appeared in blood. A median roughly six months before onset, the model predicted ophthalmopathy.

The genes are TRBV12-3 or TRBV12-4 and TRBJ2-7; tentative D call: TRBD2 (5 bases). The source material was peripheral blood or thyroid tissue (not recorded which). The receptor was derived from a woman aged 18 to 35 with Graves' hyperthyroidism. CDR3 region: CASSTGSSYEQYF. As DNA, the CDR3 is TGTGCCAGCAGTACTGGGAGCTCCTACGAGCAGTACTTC.